Given below is one T cell receptor beta chain in context. This clone is a singleton in its sample. Its antigen remains undetermined. No quality values exist for individual bases; no much larger clone is one base distant. The CDR3 has 13 amino acids, counting the end cysteine and phenylalanine. The DNA shown is the 39-base CDR3, in frame from base 1. The V and J ends are trimmed by 6 bases and 3 bases, leaving 8 bases between them. The germline V gene yields MNHEY for CDR1 and SVGAGI for CDR2. TCR CDR3 regions were amplified from genomic DNA by multiplex PCR using the deep immunoSEQ assay. Extracted genomic DNA from each cell subset was distributed evenly across all wells of several immunoSEQ 96-well plates, and each plate was treated as a replicate. Each replicate PCR for sorted subsets received about 0.2 ug genomic DNA, equal to about 30,000 T cell genomes. Purified libraries were measured with a Qubit 3.0 fluorometer, size-checked on a Bioanalyzer 2100, and measured again with the KAPA Library Quantification kit. A separate single-read 150-cycle Illumina NextSeq 550 flow cell was used to sequence each immunoSEQ 96-well plate. From the authors' description of their analysis: The immunoSEQ output contained only junctional sequences without quality scores, so filtering could not match that applied to full-length reads. To assign V/J genes and CDR3, sequences were annotated using PyIR, a Python wrapper for IgBLAST v1.9, with IMGT germline references. Reads were filtered out if the reads had weak V/J assignments (E-value above 1e-6), no CDR3, stop codons, out-of-frame junctions, or ambiguous translated residues. A V3J clonotype was defined by an identical inferred V gene, J gene, and CDR3 amino acid sequence. Percentage overlap between repertoires was computed as shared unique clonotypes divided by the size of the smaller repertoire. Repertoire richness was assessed with RTK rarefaction, the Chao1 estimator, and Recon v2.1 estimates of unobserved clonotypes. Generation probabilities were computed with OLGA for all TCRbeta clonotypes obtained by the gDNA method from a few donors. TCRdb took over this immuneACCESS table, retaining in-frame rearrangements with V and J assigned. Such tables are incomplete; in checked studies, under half of the missing clones stem from an unresolved V gene, and the remainder is unexplained. V, J and clone size reflect that table, while D and trimming were determined from the DNA. The sample table shows 2 million to 3 million clones, and 80% to 95% are seen once. The ten largest clones capture approximately 0.35% of the sample.

This sample stems from a study of shared clonotypes between healthy human individuals (dated by TCRdb to 2020 to 2022). For the wider study: Three men and a couple of women, aged 18 to 49 years, made up the cohort. For each donor, CD4 naive and CD4 memory were each run on three plates, CD8 naive on two plates, and CD8 memory on one plate. Per donor, leukapheresis produced somewhere between about 0.94 and 8.9 billion PBMCs. The study deeply sequenced blood TCR repertoires of five healthy adults to estimate repertoire size and the extent of clonotype sharing between individuals. To increase sequencing depth and limit assay-specific biases, different laboratories used diverse techniques to prepare libraries and sequence TCR repertoires.

The investigation overall reported the following: Rarefaction of sorted-subset datasets indicated incomplete sequencing despite the large sequencing depth. Clonotypes shared by all four sorted-subset donors showed higher generation probabilities than non-shared clonotypes. Because the study included only a small number of donors, the genetic and exposure-history diversity represented was limited. Based on pairwise subsampling, the degree of clonotype sharing among donors was expected to be affected by sequencing depth. Sharing across several donors was observed for approximately 5% of naive CD4, 3% to 3.5% of naive CD8, about 2.3% of memory CD4, and 0.4% of memory CD8 clonotypes. Estimated clonotype richness was generally larger for naive than for memory subsets. Only blood was sampled, and tissue TCR repertoires likely differ from those in blood.

The donors were healthy, HIV-negative adults with no recently reported acute infections or vaccinations. Every donor was a Caucasian adult residing in Nashville, Tennessee, USA. Magnetic negative selection was used to enrich CD4+ T cells, after which naive cells were positively selected on CD45RA and the negative fraction became the memory subset. Blood was obtained by leukapheresis, after which PBMCs were separated by Ficoll-Histopaque density gradient centrifugation and cryopreserved in liquid nitrogen vapor phase. Analytical flow cytometry was used to check the purity and quantity of every magnetically sorted T cell population. Genomic DNA was isolated from each sorted fraction and quantified by UV absorbance on a Nanodrop 2000c.

Here the chain combines TRBV6-5 and TRBJ1-4; there is no confident call for the D gene. This receptor was obtained from a man aged 18 to 29 in good health. Some clones in this sample may be carry-over from other donors' samples. The specimen was naive CD4+ T cells from PBMCs. In the paper's terms, the cell subset or site label means: CD45RA+ positively selected. The CDR3: CASRPIANEKLFF. The nucleotide sequence is TGTGCCAGCAGACCCATTGCTAATGAAAAACTGTTTTTT.